Below are 15 T cell receptor beta chains sequenced from a single sample in a study of blood T cell repertoires in COVID-19. The table came from immunoSEQ multiplex PCR; TCRdb's copy has only in-frame clones and leaves some out. The sample carries 290,000 or so clones, 90% recorded once. Sequencing was carried out using PBMCs or T cells enriched from blood (not recorded which). These receptors were obtained from a woman aged 18 to 35 with acute COVID-19.

The genes are TRBV28 and TRBJ2-1, with 8 bases fitting TRBD2. V was clipped by 2 bases and J by 3 bases; unmatched bases: 3. This CDR3 spans 15 amino acids. Germline V gives CDR1 MDHEN, CDR2 SYDVKM. This CDR3 reads CASSLGSGIYNEQFF. DNA of the CDR3: TGTGCCAGCAGTTTAGGTAGCGGGATCTACAATGAGCAGTTCTTC.

This rearrangement joins TRBV27 to TRBJ2-7, with 13 positions matching TRBD2. The CDR3 contains 14 residues. Germline V gene sequence: CDR1 MNHEY, CDR2 SMNVEV (reference sequence). V gave up 8 bases and J gave up 2 bases; unmatched junction bases: 3. The CDR3 bases are TGTGCCAGCGCGGGACTAGCGGGACCCTACGAGCAGTACTTC. Translation: CASAGLAGPYEQYF.

The chain carries TRBV19 and TRBJ1-4; TRBD1 aligns across 9 bases. The germline CDR1 and CDR2 sequences are LNHDA and SQIVND (reference sequence). V lost 4 bases and J lost 7; bases outside the gene matches: 4. This CDR3 comprises 14 residues. The CDR3 sequence is CASSTGQGGEKLFF. CDR3 DNA sequence: TGTGCCAGTAGTACGGGACAGGGCGGTGAAAAACTGTTTTTT.

In regard to this clone: Since a much larger clone is just one base distant, this may be a read error. This chain connects TRBV11-1 to TRBJ2-7, with TRBD2 identical over 10 bases. The CDR3 totals 14 residues. Germline-derived CDR1 and CDR2 are SGHAT and FQDESV (reference sequence). J gave up 3 bases and V 5 bases, and 4 bases lay outside the gene matches. The CDR3 nucleotides read TGTGCCAGCAGCCGGACTAGCGGAAACTACGAGCAGTACTTC. It encodes CASSRTSGNYEQYF. Full variable domain (remainder filled in from reference TRBV11-1 and TRBJ2-7): EAEVAQSPRYKITEKSQAVAFWCDPISGHATLYWYRQILGQGPELLVQFQDESVVDDSQLPKDRFSAERLKGVDSTLKIQPAELGDSAMYLCASSRTSGNYEQYFGPGTRLTVT.

V and J are TRBV3-1 (or the pseudogene TRBV3-2) and TRBJ1-1; possibly TRBD1 for D (5 bases). CDR1 and CDR2 (germline): LGHDT, YNNKEL (reference sequence). The CDR3 consists of 14 residues. V lost 2 bases, J lost 4 bases, and 11 bases lay in between. The CDR3 sequence: CASSQWGVPTEAFF. DNA of the CDR3: TGTGCCAGCAGCCAATGGGGCGTCCCCACTGAAGCTTTCTTT.

The gene calls are TRBV11-3 and TRBJ2-5; D unclear. The germline V gene encodes CDR1 SGHNT and CDR2 YENEEA. The germline V and J ends were trimmed by 5 bases and 2 bases, with 3 bases remaining between them. The CDR3 has 11 residues. The CDR3 region has the DNA TGTGCCAGCAGCGAGCAAGAGACCCAGTACTTC. This gives the protein CASSEQETQYF.

The chain carries TRBV6-2 or TRBV6-3 and TRBJ1-6; the D gene is possibly TRBD1 (6 bases). This CDR3 has 14 residues. The germline gives CDR1 MNHEY, CDR2 SVGEGT. The ends were cut back, 7 bases at V and 7 bases at J, with 14 bases in the middle. DNA for the CDR3: TGTGCCAGCACCCCTACAGGGCGGAATTCACCCCTCCACTTT. It codes for CASTPTGRNSPLHF.

The gene calls are TRBV18 and TRBJ2-2, with a possible D match to TRBD2 (6 bases). Trimming took 6 bases from V and 3 from J, leaving 17 bases between them. Looked up from germline, CDR1 is KGHSH and CDR2 is LQKENI. This CDR3 comprises 16 residues. The CDR3 sequence is CASSATWRGHTGELFF. CDR3 coding DNA: TGTGCCAGCTCCGCCACTTGGAGGGGTCACACCGGGGAGCTGTTTTTT.

The rearrangement joins TRBV15 to TRBJ2-1; TRBD2 agrees at 8 bases. J gave up 5 bases and V 0 bases, and 9 bases lay outside the gene matches. This CDR3 comprises 17 residues. In germline, CDR1 is LNHNV, CDR2 YYDKDF (reference sequence). CDR3 sequence: CATSRDRSTSGNNEQFF. The DNA of the CDR3 is TGTGCCACCAGCAGAGATCGGTCAACTAGCGGCAACAATGAGCAGTTCTTC.

The chain has TRBV5-4 and TRBJ1-4; D remains unclear. The CDR3 is made up of 13 amino acids. Per germline, CDR1 SGHNT and CDR2 YYREEE (reference sequence). The V and J ends lost 3 bases and 14 bases respectively, with 17 bases between them. This CDR3 is CASSSITDFCLFF. For the CDR3, the DNA is TGTGCCAGCAGCTCAATAACCGACTTCTGTCTGTTTTTT.

The gene calls are TRBV5-1 and TRBJ1-2; 8 bases are shared with TRBD1. The germline CDR1 and CDR2 sequences are SGHRS and YFSETQ. Trimming took 4 bases from V and 4 from J; bases not matched to a gene: 9. This CDR3 comprises 15 residues. This CDR3 is CASSGTGGVGYGYTF. In DNA form, the CDR3 reads TGCGCCAGCAGCGGAACAGGGGGGGTTGGCTATGGCTACACCTTC.

The chain uses TRBV5-5 and TRBJ2-5; possible D gene TRBD1, 5 bases. V lost 0 bases to trimming and J lost 4 bases, with 13 bases between them. The CDR3 sequence is 15 residues long. Germline CDR1 reads SGHKS; CDR2 reads YYEKEE (reference sequence). The CDR3 DNA reads as TGTGCCAGCAGCTTGGGGTACGGCAGGGTAGAGACCCAGTACTTC. It encodes CASSLGYGRVETQYF. Filled out from reference TRBV5-5 and TRBJ2-5, the complete variable domain reads DAGVTQSPTHLIKTRGQQVTLRCSPISGHKSVSWYQQVLGQGPQFIFQYYEKEERGRGNFPDRFSARQFPNYSSELNVNALLLGDSALYLCASSLGYGRVETQYFGPGTRLLVL.

The rearrangement joins TRBV18 to TRBJ2-1, with D uncertain. CDR3 length: 16 amino acids. The germline V gene encodes CDR1 KGHSH and CDR2 LQKENI. V lost 8 bases and J 0 bases, leaving 17 bases between the germline ends. CDR3 residues: CASLNTPSSSYNEQFF. CDR3 coding DNA: TGTGCCAGCCTTAACACCCCCTCAAGCTCCTACAATGAGCAGTTCTTC. Full variable domain (rest looked up from reference TRBV18 and TRBJ2-1): NAGVMQNPRHLVRRRGQEARLRCSPMKGHSHVYWYRQLPEEGLKFMVYLQKENIIDESGMPKERFSAEFPKEGPSILRIQQVVRGDSAAYFCASLNTPSSSYNEQFFGPGTRLTVL.

V and J are TRBV15 and TRBJ2-3; 7 nucleotides align to TRBD2. V dropped 3 bases and J dropped 2; count of bases not matched to a gene: 2. The germline V gene has CDR1 LNHNV and CDR2 YYDKDF (reference sequence). The length of the CDR3 is 14 residues. In DNA form, the CDR3 reads TGTGCCACCAGCAGGGGGGGGTTCACAGATACGCAGTATTTT. Protein product: CATSRGGFTDTQYF.

The rearrangement joins TRBV11-2 to TRBJ1-1; D unresolved. Germline CDR1 and CDR2: SGHAT and FQNNGV. V was clipped by 3 bases and J by 2 bases, with 10 bases between them. This CDR3 is built from 14 residues. CDR3 protein: CASSLYQVNTEAFF. The CDR3 DNA is TGTGCCAGCAGCTTGTACCAGGTCAACACTGAAGCTTTCTTT.